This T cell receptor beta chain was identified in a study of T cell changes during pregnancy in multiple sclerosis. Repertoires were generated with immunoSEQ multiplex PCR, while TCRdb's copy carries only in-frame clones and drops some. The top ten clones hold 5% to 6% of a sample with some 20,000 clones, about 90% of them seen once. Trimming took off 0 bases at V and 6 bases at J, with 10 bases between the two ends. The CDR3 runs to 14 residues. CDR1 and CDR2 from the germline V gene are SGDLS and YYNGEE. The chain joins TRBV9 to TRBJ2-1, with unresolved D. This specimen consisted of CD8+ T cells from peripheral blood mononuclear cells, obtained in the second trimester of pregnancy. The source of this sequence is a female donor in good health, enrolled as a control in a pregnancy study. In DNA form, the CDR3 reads TGTGCCAGCAGCGTAGGGTTGAGGCCCAATGAGCAGTTCTTC. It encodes CASSVGLRPNEQFF.